Listed below are T cell receptor beta chains from one sample, sequenced in a study of neurological immune-mediated disorders. TCRdb reprocessed the 5' RACE reads with MiXCR, giving one entry per CDR3 protein. This sample yields roughly 14,000 distinct CDR3 sequences, of which roughly 7% are seen a single time; roughly a quarter belongs to the top ten. Specimen: CD8+ T cells from blood. These receptors were taken from a woman aged 40-49 years in good health. The CDR3 runs from the conserved cysteine through the conserved F or W. Each record gives: V gene, D gene, J gene, clone size, CDR3 DNA, CDR3 protein. D genes are given only for firm matches. Not all rows give a size; the values are once, few, many and, for expanded clones, a class.

>TRBV4-1|NA|TRBJ1-4|NA
TGCGCCAGCAGCCGTAATGAGGAAAAACTGTTTTTT
CASSRNEEKLFF
>TRBV10-1|NA|TRBJ2-1|medium-sized
TGCGCCAGCAGTGAGTTCCAGAGCTCCTACAATGAGCAGTTCTTC
CASSEFQSSYNEQFF
>TRBV10-3|NA|TRBJ2-5|many
TGTGCCATCAGTGACCCGAGGAGGGTCGGGGAGACCCAGTACTTC
CAISDPRRVGETQYF
>TRBV5-1|NA|TRBJ2-7|many
TGCGCCAGCAGCTTGGGTGGAGTCAACTACGAGCAGTACTTC
CASSLGGVNYEQYF
>TRBV5-1|TRBD2|TRBJ2-3|many
TGCGCCAGCAGCTCCCGGGGGGTCCTCGGAGGTGCGACAGATACGCAGTATTTT
CASSSRGVLGGATDTQYF
>TRBV29-1|NA|TRBJ2-1|many
TGCAGCGTTGAGAGTGGAGGGAGTCGGTACAATGAGCAGTTCTTC
CSVESGGSRYNEQFF
>TRBV10-3|TRBD2|TRBJ2-1|many
TGTGCCATCAGTCTCTCGGAAGGGCTAGCGGGTTACAATGAGCAGTTCTTC
CAISLSEGLAGYNEQFF
>TRBV5-6|NA|TRBJ2-1|many
TGTGCCAGCAGTACGGACAGTTCGGAATTCTTC
CASSTDSSEFF
>TRBV5-1|NA|TRBJ2-2|many
TGCGCCAGCAGCTTTTACAGGGAGGCCGGGGAGCTGTTTTTT
CASSFYREAGELFF
>TRBV7-8|TRBD1|TRBJ1-1|many
TGTGCCAGCGGCGCCTGGACAGGGGGCACTGAAGCTTTCTTT
CASGAWTGGTEAFF
>TRBV18|NA|TRBJ1-2|few
TGTGCCAGCTCACCAGAGGGGAGCGGCTATGGCTACACCTTC
CASSPEGSGYGYTF
>TRBV4-1|TRBD2|TRBJ2-2|many
TGCGCCAGCAGCCAAGACTGGGGACTAGGCACGAACACCGGGGAGCTGTTTTTT
CASSQDWGLGTNTGELFF
>TRBV11-2|NA|TRBJ2-4|many
TGTGCCAGCAGCTTAGGACTGTCGGCGATAGCGGTGCCTAAGTACTTC
CASSLGLSAIAVPKYF
>TRBV20-1|NA|TRBJ2-3|many
TGCAGTGTTCCGGGCTCTTTGTCGTTT
CSVPGSLSF
>TRBV5-5|NA|TRBJ2-7|many
TGTGCCAGCAGCCCAGACCGGGACCCTCGGTACGAGCAGTACTTC
CASSPDRDPRYEQYF
>TRBV4-1|TRBD1|TRBJ2-7|many
TGCGCCAGCAGCGCGAATGGACAGGGCCAAAGCTCCTACGAGCAGTACTTC
CASSANGQGQSSYEQYF
>TRBV20-1|NA|TRBJ2-1|many
TGCAGTGCTAGTCCACGCGATGAGCAGTTCTTC
CSASPRDEQFF
>TRBV7-9|NA|TRBJ2-7|many
TGTGCCAGCCGCACCGACTCGACAGACTACGAGCAGTACTTC
CASRTDSTDYEQYF
>TRBV29-1|TRBD1|TRBJ2-1|many
TGCAGCGCCCCGGGACAGGTCAATGAGCAGTTCTTC
CSAPGQVNEQFF
>TRBV7-9|TRBD2|TRBJ2-2|many
TGTGCCAGCAGCTCCGGGGGGGCCACCGGGGAGCTGTTTTTT
CASSSGGATGELFF
>TRBV5-1|NA|TRBJ2-7|many
TGCGCCAGCAGCCCGCGGGACGCCACTTCCTACGAGCAGTACTTC
CASSPRDATSYEQYF
>TRBV28|TRBD2|TRBJ2-5|many
TGTGCCAGCAGCCCCCGGGGGGAAGCTGAAGAGACCCAGTACTTC
CASSPRGEAEETQYF
>TRBV28|NA|TRBJ2-5|many
TGTGCCAGCTACGAGTTTCAAGAGACCCAGTACTTC
CASYEFQETQYF
>TRBV15|NA|TRBJ2-7|many
TGTGCCACCAGCAGAGCAGGGAACTACGAGCAGTACTTC
CATSRAGNYEQYF
>TRBV6-5|NA|TRBJ2-4|few
TGTGCCAGCAGTTACAAGTTAGCCAAAAACATTCAGTACTTC
CASSYKLAKNIQYF
>TRBV20-1|NA|TRBJ2-1|many
TGCAGTGCCCGCTTGTGGGATGAGCAGTTCTTC
CSARLWDEQFF
>TRBV6-5|TRBD2|TRBJ2-3|medium-sized
TGTGCCAGCAGGGTCGGGGGGGGTTCGGCAGATACGCAGTATTTT
CASRVGGGSADTQYF
>TRBV12-3/TRBV12-4|NA|TRBJ2-1|many
TGTGCCAGCAGTTTGCCGATGAGCTCCTACAATGAGCAGTTCTTC
CASSLPMSSYNEQFF
>TRBV20-1|TRBD2|TRBJ2-7|many
TGCAGTGCTAGTAATGGGCGGGAGGTCTCCGAGCAGTACTTC
CSASNGREVSEQYF
>TRBV28|NA|TRBJ2-7|many
TGTGCCAGCAGTTTATCCCAGATGGGTGAGCAGTACTTC
CASSLSQMGEQYF
>TRBV28|NA|TRBJ2-2|many
TGTGCCAGCAGTTGGCGGGAAAACACCGGGGAGCTGTTTTTT
CASSWRENTGELFF
>TRBV4-1|TRBD2|TRBJ2-1|many
TGCGCCAGCAGCCATAAAACTAGCGGGCCCTACAATGAGCAGTTCTTC
CASSHKTSGPYNEQFF
>TRBV12-3/TRBV12-4|NA|TRBJ1-2|many
TGTGCCACCCGGCAGGGAAGTTATGGCTACACCTTC
CATRQGSYGYTF
>TRBV12-3/TRBV12-4|NA|TRBJ2-5|many
TGTGCCAGCAGTTTAGCGATGACTGGGGAGACCCAGTACTTC
CASSLAMTGETQYF
>TRBV25-1|NA|TRBJ2-7|many
TGTGCCAGCAGTCCCGGGACCTACCTCTCCTACGAGCAGTACTTC
CASSPGTYLSYEQYF
>TRBV18|NA|TRBJ2-1|many
TGTGCCAGCTCACCAAACCCCTGGACCGACTTCAAAGGCAATGAGCAGTTCTTC
CASSPNPWTDFKGNEQFF
>TRBV20-1|TRBD2|TRBJ2-7|many
TGCAGTGCAACGGGGGGAGCGGGAGAGCTCTACGAGCAGTACTTC
CSATGGAGELYEQYF
>TRBV29-1|NA|TRBJ2-3|many
TGCAGCGGACGATGGGATACGCAGTATTTT
CSGRWDTQYF
>TRBV20-1|TRBD2|TRBJ2-7|many
TGCAGTGCTAGAGGTCGGGGACTAGCGGGGGAAGGTGTCTACGAGCAGTACTTC
CSARGRGLAGEGVYEQYF
>TRBV4-1|NA|TRBJ2-2|many
TGCGCCAGCAGGGCTGAGGGCAGGGGTTCATCCGGGGAGCTGTTTTTT
CASRAEGRGSSGELFF